The next 8 T cell receptor beta chains were all read from a single sample in a study of response to subunit inactivated influenza vaccine. TCRdb analysed the RT-PCR reads with MiXCR anew, one entry per CDR3 protein. The sample lists more than 450,000 distinct CDR3 sequences, approximately 10% seen once, with approximately 10% in the top ten. The sample was also reused in another study, on T cells expressing NK-cell markers. As that study records: Template switching by 5'RACE with UMIs generated the TCR beta cDNA.

Sequencing used PBMCs from blood, obtained on the day of vaccination. The receptor set was obtained from a man in his fifties or sixties who received an inactivated influenza vaccine.

This clonotype was detected only a few times. The chain combines TRBV5-1 with TRBJ1-2, with no clear D. The CDR3 has 16 amino acids. V was shortened by 1 base and J by 4 bases, with 17 bases between the two germline ends. CDR1 is SGHRS, CDR2 YFSETQ, per germline. CDR3 residues: CASSLSQTSTTYGYTF. The CDR3 DNA sequence: TGCGCCAGCAGCTTGTCTCAGACCAGTACTACCTATGGCTACACCTTC.

This clonotype was found a few times. The CDR3 loop reads CASSELITGPAGELFF. The CDR3 DNA reads TGTGCCAGCAGTGAACTTATTACGGGACCCGCCGGGGAGCTGTTTTTT. V is TRBV25-1 and J is TRBJ2-2; D tentatively fits TRBD1 or TRBD2 (5 bases each). This CDR3 region has 16 residues. CDR1 is MGHDK, CDR2 SYGVNS, per germline. The ends were cut back, 2 bases at V and 6 bases at J, with 16 bases in the middle. Full variable domain (rest looked up from reference TRBV25-1 and TRBJ2-2): EADIYQTPRYLVIGTGKKITLECSQTMGHDKMYWYQQDPGMELHLIHYSYGVNSTEKGDLSSESTVSRIRTEHFPLTLESARPSHTSQYLCASSELITGPAGELFFGEGSRLTVL.

The chain joins TRBV7-2 to TRBJ2-3; D tentatively fits TRBD1 or TRBD2 (5 bases each). The CDR3 is made up of 15 amino acids. CDR1 and CDR2 from the germline V gene are SGHTA and FQGNSA. V lost 2 bases to trimming and J lost 3 bases, with 12 bases between them. As DNA, the CDR3 is TGTGCCAGCAGCTTAATCTTGGGGGTGACAGATACGCAGTATTTT. Amino acid sequence: CASSLILGVTDTQYF.

This clonotype was observed a few times. This rearrangement joins TRBV5-6 to TRBJ2-3, with 9 bases lining up with TRBD2. Trimming removed 4 bases from V and 5 bases from J; junction bases left unmatched: 11. CDR3 size: 16 residues. The germline V gene has CDR1 SGHDT and CDR2 YYEEEE. Written as DNA, the CDR3 is TGTGCCAGCAGCGCCCAGGGAGCGGGAGGTAGAGATACGCAGTATTTT. Protein product: CASSAQGAGGRDTQYF.

V is TRBV6-5 and J is TRBJ2-3; D remains unclear. The CDR3 loop spans 15 amino acids. Looked up from germline, CDR1 is MNHEY and CDR2 is SVGAGI. V dropped 4 bases and J dropped 1 base, with 12 bases sitting between them. The CDR3 region is CASSSRRLRTDTQYF. CDR3 DNA sequence: TGTGCCAGCAGTTCTCGGAGACTCCGCACAGATACGCAGTATTTT.

This clonotype was observed a handful of times. The chain links TRBV11-2 to TRBJ2-1, with D tentatively TRBD1 (6 bases). The germline V gene has CDR1 SGHAT and CDR2 FQNNGV. V was clipped by 5 bases and J by 0 bases, with 20 bases between them. This CDR3 is 18 amino acids long. This CDR3 is CASSRLPPGHSSYNEQFF. The CDR3, as DNA: TGTGCCAGCAGCCGCCTCCCTCCGGGACACAGCTCCTACAATGAGCAGTTCTTC.

This clonotype was seen only once. This rearrangement joins TRBV21-1 to TRBJ2-5; the table calls TRBD2, which could not be checked here. TRBV21-1 is classified as a pseudogene. There are 16 residues in the CDR3. This CDR3 is CASSIHFAGGPETQYF. The CDR3 coding sequence is TGTGCCAGCAGCATCCACTTCGCGGGAGGGCCGGAGACCCAGTACTTC.

This clonotype was detected only a few times. The chain employs TRBV12-3 or TRBV12-4 and TRBJ1-2; 10 bases agree with TRBD1. CDR3 length: 14 amino acids. After removal of 5 bases from V and 7 bases from J, the junction contained 7 bases not matched to a gene. In DNA form, the CDR3 reads TGTGCCAGCAGTCCGCTGACAGGGGGCTCTGGCTACACCTTC. Amino acid sequence: CASSPLTGGSGYTF.